This T cell receptor (beta chain) was recorded in a study of T-cell reconstitution after alpha-beta-depleted transplantation in children. The CDR3 has 14 amino acids. V lost 4 bases and J lost 3, with 13 bases in between. CDR1 and CDR2 (germline): MNHEY, SVGAGI. Library preparation (for TCRbeta) was performed with unique molecular identifiers. TCRdb re-derived calls from the PCR reads in MiXCR, one entry per CDR3 protein. The sample holds about 220,000 distinct CDR3 sequences, around a sixth seen once. Points from the study as a whole: Several hundred rapidly expanded clones from non-depleted graft cells reportedly supplied alpha-beta T cells about two months post-transplant.

As for this clonotype: Its antigen is currently unknown.

The sequence derives from a male patient between 2 and 15 years old who had a stem cell transplant for acute lymphoblastic leukemia, so the T cells may come from the graft donor. The starting material was PBMCs, mostly from graft donor cells, obtained 360 days after TCRalphabeta/CD19-depleted stem cell transplant. The chain employs TRBV6-5 and TRBJ2-7, with TRBD2 as a possible D gene (7 bases). CDR3 DNA: TGTGCCAGCAGTTTGACTAGCAGGGGCTACGAGCAGTACTTC. Amino acids: CASSLTSRGYEQYF.